A single sample is the source of the 5 T cell receptor beta chains below, sequenced in a study of T cell responses to AZD1222 COVID-19 vaccine. Clones were read by immunoSEQ multiplex PCR, and TCRdb kept only the in-frame ones, dropping some. The sample holds under 150,000 clones, around 90% seen once. The sequencing used peripheral blood, collected on day 0 of AZD1222 vaccination. Receptor source: an adult in good health.

This chain connects TRBV28 to TRBJ1-2; D is unclear. This CDR3 has 12 amino acids. Germline CDR1 and CDR2: MDHEN and SYDVKM. Trimming shortened V by 9 bases and J by 4 bases, and 12 bases separated the two germline ends. CDR3 region: CASHTALYGYTF. As DNA, the CDR3 is TGTGCCAGTCACACAGCACTCTATGGCTACACCTTC.

V gene TRBV2 combines with J gene TRBJ1-2, with 7 bases aligning to TRBD1. The CDR3 loop spans 13 amino acids. The germline V gene encodes CDR1 SNHLY and CDR2 FYNNEI. J was trimmed by 4 bases and V by 4 bases; bases with no gene match: 3. The DNA for the CDR3 is TGTGCCAGCAGTGGGGGACAGAGCTATGGCTACACCTTC. Its protein product is CASSGGQSYGYTF.

This clone has only one observation. The chain couples TRBV5-1 to TRBJ2-7; tentatively, D is TRBD2 (6 bases). CDR1 and CDR2 (germline): SGHRS, YFSETQ. The V end was cut by 5 bases, the J end by 6 bases, with 21 bases between. This CDR3 has 15 residues. Here the CDR3 DNA reads TGCGCCAGCAGGTCTCTTCTTGGGGGGATGAGCGAGCAGTACTTC. Translated, it gives CASRSLLGGMSEQYF. The complete variable domain, with remaining parts taken from reference TRBV5-1 and TRBJ2-7, reads KAGVTQTPRYLIKTRGQQVTLSCSPISGHRSVSWYQQTPGQGLQFLFEYFSETQRNKGNFPGRFSGRQFSNSRSEMNVSTLELGDSALYLCASRSLLGGMSEQYFGPGTRLTVT.

V usage is TRBV14 and J usage is TRBJ1-4, with D hard to call. The germline V gene has CDR1 SGHDN and CDR2 FVKESK. The CDR3 has 12 residues. V lost 1 base to trimming and J lost 7 bases, with 4 bases between them. The CDR3 DNA reads as TGTGCCAGCAGCCAAGTACGTGAAAAACTGTTTTTT. It encodes CASSQVREKLFF.

The chain has TRBV6-1 and TRBJ1-1; no definite D call. The CDR3 contains 13 residues. The germline V gene encodes CDR1 MNHNS and CDR2 SASEGT. The V end lost 3 bases, the J end lost 7 bases, and 12 bases lay between the germline ends. CDR3 coding DNA: TGTGCCAGCAGTGAGACCGGTGCACTTGAAGCTTTCTTT. Its translation is CASSETGALEAFF.